The rows below give T cell receptor beta chains drawn from one sample of a study of metastatic and nonmetastatic thyroid tumors. From the PCR reads, TCRdb re-called clones with MiXCR. The sample records 90,000 or so clones, around 9.2% being singletons. The specimen was blood. These receptors all stem from a female donor with papillary thyroid cancer or a benign thyroid nodule (not recorded which). Some clones in this sample may be carry-over from other donors' samples. Each CDR3 is given without its conserved first and last residue. The D gene is left open where the match is weak.

J gene: TRBJ1-3; V gene: TRBV7-7; D gene: .; CDR3 protein: ASSPGTAGNTIY
J gene: TRBJ2-3; V gene: TRBV28; D gene: .; CDR3 protein: ASTPLVGGADTQY
J gene: TRBJ2-2; V gene: TRBV5-5; D gene: .; CDR3 protein: ASSLYTGHTGELF
J gene: TRBJ2-5; V gene: TRBV20-1; D gene: TRBD1; CDR3 protein: SASPGQGETQY
J gene: TRBJ2-5; V gene: TRBV24-1; D gene: TRBD1; CDR3 protein: ATSDQQGPQY
J gene: TRBJ1-4; V gene: TRBV27; D gene: .; CDR3 protein: ASSPGTFREKLF
J gene: TRBJ1-4; V gene: TRBV10-2; D gene: .; CDR3 protein: ASRGGKGRTNEKLF
J gene: TRBJ2-1; V gene: TRBV7-2; D gene: TRBD2; CDR3 protein: ASGGGYVEQF
J gene: TRBJ1-1; V gene: TRBV24-1; D gene: .; CDR3 protein: ATSDKQKPGPLRANTEAF
J gene: TRBJ2-7; V gene: TRBV20-1; D gene: .; CDR3 protein: SARGPRDTSYDQY
J gene: TRBJ1-2; V gene: TRBV2; D gene: TRBD1; CDR3 protein: ASSETGGHGYT
J gene: TRBJ1-3; V gene: TRBV7-4; D gene: TRBD1; CDR3 protein: ACNKGDRDAGNTIY
J gene: TRBJ1-1; V gene: TRBV14; D gene: .; CDR3 protein: ASSPQNTEAF
J gene: TRBJ1-1; V gene: TRBV4-1; D gene: .; CDR3 protein: ASSQESQPNTEAF
J gene: TRBJ1-2; V gene: TRBV20-1; D gene: TRBD1; CDR3 protein: SARDPRGQGNYGYT
J gene: TRBJ2-3; V gene: TRBV6-2/TRBV6-3; D gene: .; CDR3 protein: ASIYLDTDTQY
J gene: TRBJ2-7; V gene: TRBV28; D gene: .; CDR3 protein: ASCGVGALGEQY
J gene: TRBJ2-3; V gene: TRBV5-5; D gene: .; CDR3 protein: ASSLGRSDTQY
J gene: TRBJ1-2; V gene: TRBV10-3; D gene: .; CDR3 protein: AISESNSYGYT
J gene: TRBJ1-2; V gene: TRBV14; D gene: TRBD1; CDR3 protein: ASSQGQGTWGYT
J gene: TRBJ2-5; V gene: TRBV5-1; D gene: .; CDR3 protein: ASSSQPQETQY
J gene: TRBJ2-2; V gene: TRBV3-1; D gene: .; CDR3 protein: ASSQGAGASNTGELF
J gene: TRBJ2-2; V gene: TRBV27; D gene: .; CDR3 protein: ASKPSDGIWDGELF
J gene: TRBJ2-1; V gene: TRBV10-3; D gene: TRBD1; CDR3 protein: AISPGTGEVNEQF
J gene: TRBJ2-7; V gene: TRBV27; D gene: .; CDR3 protein: ASSSTGPTYEQY
J gene: TRBJ1-5; V gene: TRBV6-1; D gene: .; CDR3 protein: ASSEGGASVGPQH